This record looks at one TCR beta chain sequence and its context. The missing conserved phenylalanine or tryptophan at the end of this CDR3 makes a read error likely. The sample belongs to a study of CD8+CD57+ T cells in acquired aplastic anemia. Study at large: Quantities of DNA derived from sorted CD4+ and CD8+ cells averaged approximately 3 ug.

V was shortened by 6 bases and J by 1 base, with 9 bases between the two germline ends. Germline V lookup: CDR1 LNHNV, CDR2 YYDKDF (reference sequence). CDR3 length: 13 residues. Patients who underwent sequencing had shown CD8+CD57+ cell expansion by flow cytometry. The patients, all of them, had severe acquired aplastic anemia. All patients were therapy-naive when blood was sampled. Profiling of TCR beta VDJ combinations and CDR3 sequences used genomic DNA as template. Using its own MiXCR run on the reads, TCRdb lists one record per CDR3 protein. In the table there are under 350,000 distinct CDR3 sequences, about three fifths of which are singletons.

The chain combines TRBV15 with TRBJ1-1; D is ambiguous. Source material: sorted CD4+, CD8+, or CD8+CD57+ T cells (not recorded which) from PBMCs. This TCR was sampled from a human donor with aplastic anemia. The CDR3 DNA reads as TGTGCCACCAGTAGTCTGGGGAACACTGAAGCTTTCCTT. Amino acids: CATSSLGNTEAFL.